This paragraph covers one T cell receptor beta chain sequence. The antigen is unknown. There are 15 residues in the CDR3. The V end was cut by 2 bases, the J end by 0 bases, with 10 bases between. Germline V CDR1 and CDR2: SGHRS, YFSETQ. The sample originates from a study of beta chain features in type 1 diabetes. cDNA synthesis used the whole RNA isolate, giving expressed TCRB sequences. Method: immunoSEQ multiplex PCR; TCRdb's copy keeps in-frame clones and lacks some. Seen here are 250,000 to 300,000 clones, approximately 25% observed once, and the top ten hold 0.012%. Sorted populations all had greater than 95% purity. General study results and limits: The cDNA sequencing approach could over-represent high-TCR-expressing cells. Patients with type 1 diabetes showed fewer VDJ junction insertions and more deletions. There was a moderate but significant shortening of TCRB CDR3s in all four CD4+ subsets of Type 1 diabetes patients.

The specimen sequenced was naive CD4+ T cells from blood. This chain links TRBV5-1 with TRBJ2-3, with D possibly TRBD2 on 5 matching bases. This receptor was taken from a woman aged 25 to 45 with type 1 diabetes. The CDR3 coding sequence is TGCGCCAGCAGCTTTGTCCGGACTAGCACAGATACGCAGTATTTT. It yields the protein CASSFVRTSTDTQYF.